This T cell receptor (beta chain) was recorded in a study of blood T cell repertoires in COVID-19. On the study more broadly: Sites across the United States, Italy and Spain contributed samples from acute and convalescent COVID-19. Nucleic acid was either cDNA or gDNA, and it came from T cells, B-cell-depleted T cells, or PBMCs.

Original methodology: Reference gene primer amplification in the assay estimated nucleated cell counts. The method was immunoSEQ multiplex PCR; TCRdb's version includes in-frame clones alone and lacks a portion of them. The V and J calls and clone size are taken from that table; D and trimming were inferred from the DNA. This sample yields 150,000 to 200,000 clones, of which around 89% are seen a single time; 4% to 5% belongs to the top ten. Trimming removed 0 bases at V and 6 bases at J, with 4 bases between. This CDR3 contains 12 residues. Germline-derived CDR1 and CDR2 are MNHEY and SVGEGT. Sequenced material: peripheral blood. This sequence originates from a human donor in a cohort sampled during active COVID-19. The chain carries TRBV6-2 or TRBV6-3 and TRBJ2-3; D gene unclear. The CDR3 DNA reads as TGTGCCAGCAGTTACTCGAGGGATACGCAGTATTTT. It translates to CASSYSRDTQYF.